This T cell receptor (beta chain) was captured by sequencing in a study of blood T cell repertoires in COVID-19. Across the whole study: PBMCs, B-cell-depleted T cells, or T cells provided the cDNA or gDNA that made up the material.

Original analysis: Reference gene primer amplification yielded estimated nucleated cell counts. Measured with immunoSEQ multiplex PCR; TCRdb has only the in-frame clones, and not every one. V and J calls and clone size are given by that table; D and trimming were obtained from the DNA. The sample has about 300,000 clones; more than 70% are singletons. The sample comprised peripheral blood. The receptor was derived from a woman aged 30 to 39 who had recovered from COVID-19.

The CDR3 sequence: CASSQMQGSSPLHF. The CDR3 region has the DNA TGTGCCAGCAGCCAAATGCAGGGCAGTTCACCCCTCCACTTT. The chain combines TRBV3-1 (or the pseudogene TRBV3-2) with TRBJ1-6; perhaps TRBD1 as D (5 bases). Germline-derived CDR1 and CDR2 are LGHDT and YNNKEL (reference sequence). The CDR3 extends over 14 amino acids. With 2 bases removed from V and 9 bases from J, the gap between germline ends came to 11 bases.